This T cell receptor beta chain was found in a study of CD8+CD57+ T cells in acquired aplastic anemia. For the study at large: Roughly 3 ug was the average amount of DNA from sorted CD4+ and CD8+ cells. Read counts for CD4+ cells (from healthy donors) averaged around 10 million.

Genomic DNA provided the template from which TCR beta VDJ and CDR3 profiles were obtained. One entry per CDR3 protein results from TCRdb running MiXCR on the reads. Of 180,000 or so distinct CDR3 sequences listed, approximately 49% are singletons. In regard to this clonotype: Its matching antigen is unknown.

Overall study findings and caveats: The study identified about 30 CD8+ CDR3 sequences shared by patients and controls. Statistical testing detected no significant gap in CD8+ Simpson's diversity between patients and controls.

Germline CDR1 SGHRS, CDR2 YFSETQ. This CDR3 has 12 residues. Trimming removed 0 bases from V and 6 bases from J, with 6 bases in between. The receptor comes from a human donor in good health. This chain joins TRBV5-1 and TRBJ1-2; D remains unclear. The specimen sequenced was sorted CD4+, CD8+, or CD8+CD57+ T cells (not recorded which) from PBMCs. The CDR3 reads CASSLAADGYTF. The CDR3 bases are TGCGCCAGCAGCTTGGCTGCGGATGGCTACACCTTC.